The sequence of this T cell receptor (beta chain) was determined in a study of beta chain features in type 1 diabetes. The sequenced template was cDNA made from the entire isolated RNA. Clones were read by immunoSEQ multiplex PCR, and TCRdb kept only the in-frame ones, dropping some. Here the sample spans 600,000 or so clones, more than 12% being singletons. Donors contributed one heparinised blood draw apiece, averaging about 116 mL. Study-wide results and limits: In all four CD4+ subsets, TCRB CDR3 length was significantly, moderately reduced in type 1 diabetes.

Worth noting for this clone: Its antigen is still unknown.

The CDR3 runs to 15 residues. The chain combines TRBV21-1 with TRBJ2-3; the D call TRBD2 from the table was never checked on the DNA. TRBV21-1 is a recognized pseudogene. This TCR came from a man aged 18 to 29 with type 1 diabetes. Specimen: naive CD4+ T cells from blood. CDR3 sequence: CAIDGYYGGTDTQYF. DNA of the CDR3: TGTGCCATCGACGGTTACTACGGAGGCACAGATACGCAGTATTTT.